This passage covers 27 T cell receptor beta chains from one sample sequenced in a study of blood T cell repertoires in COVID-19 (dated by TCRdb to about 2020). Libraries were constructed by the immunoSEQ multiplex PCR assay. Imported from immuneACCESS, the table was reduced by TCRdb to in-frame sequences with V and J called. These copies leave out some clones; in studies compared against another copy, an unresolved V gene accounts for under half, and the cause of the remainder is not known. The sample table shows some 130,000 clones, and around 81% are seen once. The top ten clones comprise 8% to 10% of the sample. Sequenced input: peripheral blood. The receptor source for this set is a man in his forties or fifties with active or convalescent COVID-19.

The CDR3 DNA reads TGCAGCGTGGGCACAGGGGGCGAAAAGTCCGAGCAGTACTTC. Translation gives CSVGTGGEKSEQYF. The J gene is TRBJ2-7, the V gene TRBV29-1, with 9 bases fitting TRBD1. CDR1 is SQVTM, CDR2 ANQGSEA, per germline. Trimming took 6 bases from V and 6 from J; bases not matched to a gene: 12. The CDR3 sequence is 14 residues long.

The rearrangement uses TRBV7-3 and TRBJ2-3, with D possibly being TRBD2 (6 bases). The germline V gene encodes CDR1 SGHTA and CDR2 FQGTGA. The CDR3 totals 15 residues. Trimming took 4 bases from V and 0 from J, leaving 11 bases between them. CDR3 loop: CASSSPRGSTDTQYF. In DNA, the CDR3 is TGTGCCAGCAGCTCCCCCCGGGGGAGCACAGATACGCAGTATTTT.

The chain joins TRBV6-4 to TRBJ2-6; D might be TRBD1 (6 bases). The CDR3 sequence is 17 residues long. The V and J ends lost 5 bases and 1 base respectively, with 15 bases between them. Germline V CDR1 and CDR2: MRHNA, SNTAGT. CDR3 DNA: TGTGCCAGCAGTCCTGGGGGCCTCGCTTCTGGGGCCAACGTCCTGACTTTC. Translation: CASSPGGLASGANVLTF.

The genes are TRBV12-3 or TRBV12-4 and TRBJ2-7, with 12 bases identical to TRBD1. This CDR3 region has 13 residues. Trimming removed 11 bases from V and 4 bases from J; junction bases left unmatched: 6. CDR3 sequence reads: CASRGQGAYEQYF. In nucleotides, the CDR3 is TGTGCCTCCCGGGGACAGGGGGCGTACGAGCAGTACTTC.

The chain couples TRBV3-1 (or the pseudogene TRBV3-2) to TRBJ1-2, with D uncertain. Germline V gene sequence: CDR1 LGHDT, CDR2 YNNKEL (reference sequence). With 2 bases removed from V and 8 bases from J, the gap between germline ends came to 12 bases. This CDR3 spans 13 amino acids. This CDR3 is CASSQRQVGGYTF. CDR3 nucleotide sequence: TGTGCCAGCAGCCAACGGCAGGTCGGAGGCTACACCTTC.

The chain uses TRBV27 and TRBJ2-7, with 9 positions matching TRBD2. This CDR3 has 14 residues. V was pared by 5 bases and J by 1 base, with 3 bases of the junction left unmatched. The germline gives CDR1 MNHEY, CDR2 SMNVEV (reference sequence). The CDR3 loop reads CASSKRGDSYEQYF. The CDR3 DNA is TGTGCCAGCAGTAAGCGGGGGGATTCCTACGAGCAGTACTTC.

The chain joins TRBV5-6 to TRBJ2-2, with 8 bases identical to TRBD2. Losses at the gene ends were 0 bases for V and 6 bases for J; bases not matched to a gene: 4. The CDR3 runs to 15 residues. Germline V gene sequence: CDR1 SGHDT, CDR2 YYEEEE. The CDR3 nucleotides are TGTGCCAGCAGCTTGGGTTCTAGCGGGTCCGGGGAGCTGTTTTTT. It yields the protein CASSLGSSGSGELFF.

The chain uses TRBV7-2 and TRBJ2-1, with TRBD2 matching over 11 bases. The CDR3 has 16 residues. Germline CDR1 SGHTA, CDR2 FQGNSA. Losses at the gene ends were 4 bases for V and 2 bases for J; bases not matched to a gene: 4. Here the CDR3 reads CASSSVAGGTYNEQFF. The CDR3 coding sequence is TGTGCCAGCAGCTCAGTAGCGGGGGGGACCTACAATGAGCAGTTCTTC.

The chain has TRBV27 and TRBJ2-7; 7 nucleotides line up with TRBD2. The J segment lost 6 bases and the V segment lost 8 bases, leaving 10 bases of the junction unmatched. The CDR3 length is 13 residues. Germline CDR1 and CDR2: MNHEY and SMNVEV (reference sequence). The CDR3 reads CASRPRGGLEQYF. The CDR3, as DNA: TGTGCCAGCCGACCAAGGGGAGGGCTCGAGCAGTACTTC.

The chain has TRBV7-2 and TRBJ2-2, with a possible D match to TRBD2 (6 bases). The CDR3 runs to 17 residues. Germline V lookup: CDR1 SGHTA, CDR2 FQGNSA. The ends were cut back, 2 bases at V and 6 bases at J, with 19 bases in the middle. The CDR3 DNA follows: TGTGCCAGCAGCTTAAACGCTGCCGGGGGAAGCTCCGGGGAGCTGTTTTTT. It is translated as CASSLNAAGGSSGELFF.

This clone was detected ten times or more. The chain couples TRBV24-1 to TRBJ1-4, with a tentative D call TRBD1 (5 bases). The CDR3 is 15 residues long. Per germline, CDR1 KGHDR and CDR2 SFDVKD. Deletions cut 12 bases from V and 2 bases from J, with 18 bases between. CDR3 DNA sequence: TGTGCCGCGCCGAGCAGGGTGCCGACTAATGAAAAACTGTTTTTT. Translation: CAAPSRVPTNEKLFF.

The chain uses TRBV4-1 and TRBJ1-2; the D gene is possibly TRBD1 (6 bases). The CDR3 is 13 amino acids. Germline lookup yields CDR1 MGHRA and CDR2 YSYEKL. V lost 0 bases, J lost 9 bases, and 11 bases lay in between. The CDR3 spells CASSQEGASSYTF. For the CDR3, the DNA is TGCGCCAGCAGCCAAGAGGGGGCTAGTAGCTACACCTTC.

The rearrangement links TRBV5-8 to TRBJ2-7, with D hard to call. The CDR3 is 15 residues long. Germline V gene data show CDR1 as SGHTS and CDR2 as YDEGEE. V was cut by 0 bases and J by 8 bases, with 18 bases left in between. The CDR3 DNA reads TGTGCCAGCAGCTTGGGGCTGGGCAGTCCTACGAAGCAGTACTTC. Its translation: CASSLGLGSPTKQYF.

The V call is TRBV7-3, the J call TRBJ1-1; 7 positions agree with TRBD1. V was clipped by 6 bases and J by 5 bases; unmatched bases: 15. This CDR3 spans 16 amino acids. In germline, CDR1 is SGHTA, CDR2 FQGTGA. The CDR3 loop reads CASSPNGQVVLTEAFF. CDR3 coding DNA: TGTGCCAGCAGTCCAAATGGACAGGTTGTCTTAACTGAAGCTTTCTTT.

The V and J genes are TRBV6-4 and TRBJ1-1, with a possible D match to TRBD1 (5 bases). Germline V lookup: CDR1 MRHNA, CDR2 SNTAGT. This CDR3 is 14 amino acids long. V shed 5 bases and J shed 1 base, with 11 bases lying between them. CDR3 coding DNA: TGTGCCAGCAGTCCGACAGCCTGGAACACTGAAGCTTTCTTT. Translation: CASSPTAWNTEAFF.

V usage is TRBV7-3 and J usage is TRBJ2-2; TRBD2 matches at 12 bases. The trim removed 8 bases at V and 5 bases at J, leaving 9 bases unmatched. The CDR3 has 16 amino acids. Germline V gene data show CDR1 as SGHTA and CDR2 as FQGTGA. The CDR3: CASGPRTSGDTGELFF. CDR3 DNA sequence: TGTGCCAGCGGCCCCCGGACTAGCGGGGATACCGGGGAGCTGTTTTTT.

The chain recombines TRBV7-9 with TRBJ2-3; D gene unclear. The CDR3 covers 13 residues. The germline V and J ends were trimmed by 4 bases and 0 bases, with 5 bases remaining between them. Germline CDR1 SEHNR, CDR2 FQNEAQ (reference sequence). The CDR3 spells CASSSSSTDTQYF. CDR3 DNA sequence: TGTGCCAGCAGCTCGAGCAGCACAGATACGCAGTATTTT.

This chain joins TRBV7-2 and TRBJ2-7; 8 nucleotides line up with TRBD1. CDR3 length: 14 residues. CDR1 is SGHTA and CDR2 is FQGNSA in the germline V gene. The J segment lost 0 bases and the V segment lost 5 bases, leaving 3 bases of the junction unmatched. The CDR3 loop is CASSRTGNSYEQYF. CDR3 coding DNA: TGTGCCAGCAGCCGGACAGGGAACTCCTACGAGCAGTACTTC.

The gene calls are TRBV5-1 and TRBJ2-2; a weak D match, TRBD1 (5 bases). Germline lookup yields CDR1 SGHRS and CDR2 YFSETQ. Between the trimmed V and J ends, which lost 2 bases and 1 base, there was a span of 15 bases. The CDR3 consists of 17 residues. CDR3 protein: CASSLSLGQGNTGELFF. CDR3 coding DNA: TGCGCCAGCAGCTTAAGCCTCGGGCAGGGGAACACCGGGGAGCTGTTTTTT.

V usage is TRBV5-6 and J usage is TRBJ1-4, with 8 positions matching TRBD1. The CDR3 spans 15 residues. V dropped 4 bases and J dropped 3; count of bases not matched to a gene: 5. The V gene's germline CDR1 is SGHDT and CDR2 YYEEEE. CDR3 sequence (DNA): TGTGCCAGCAGCACCGGACAGGGTCCTAATGAAAAACTGTTTTTT. Translated: CASSTGQGPNEKLFF.

J is TRBJ1-2 and V is TRBV6-5; weak D call: TRBD1 (5 bases). CDR3 length: 13 amino acids. Germline V lookup: CDR1 MNHEY, CDR2 SVGAGI. Trimming removed 2 bases from V and 2 bases from J, with 6 bases in between. The DNA for the CDR3 is TGTGCCAGCAGTTACGGACAAAACTATGGCTACACCTTC. It translates to CASSYGQNYGYTF.

For this clone: This sample includes further DNA sequences coding for the same CDR3. The gene calls are TRBV6-5 and TRBJ2-7, with D possibly matching TRBD2 (6 bases). The V gene's germline CDR1 is MNHEY and CDR2 SVGAGI. The CDR3 extends over 14 amino acids. V lost 0 bases to trimming and J lost 2 bases, with 8 bases between them. The DNA of the CDR3 is TGTGCCAGCAGTTACTCGGGAGGACCCTACGAGCAGTACTTC. It codes for CASSYSGGPYEQYF.

The V and J genes are TRBV7-9 and TRBJ2-7; 9 bases agree with TRBD2. Germline CDR1 and CDR2: SEHNR and FQNEAQ (reference sequence). With V trimmed by 1 base and J by 7 bases, 5 bases remained unmatched. This CDR3 has 14 residues. The CDR3 spells CASSLESGGREQYF. The CDR3 DNA reads TGTGCCAGCAGCTTAGAGAGCGGGGGGAGGGAGCAGTACTTC. Full variable domain (remainder filled in from reference TRBV7-9 and TRBJ2-7): DTGVSQNPRHKITKRGQNVTFRCDPISEHNRLYWYRQTLGQGPEFLTYFQNEAQLEKSRLLSDRFSAERPKGSFSTLEIQRTEQGDSAMYLCASSLESGGREQYFGPGTRLTVT.

The V call is TRBV3-1 (or the pseudogene TRBV3-2), the J call TRBJ1-3; D is unclear. V was clipped by 1 base and J by 0 bases, with 4 bases between them. The CDR3 is made up of 14 amino acids. Per the germline V gene, CDR1 is LGHDT and CDR2 is YNNKEL (reference sequence). CDR3 coding DNA: TGTGCCAGCAGCCAAGGCGGCTCTGGAAACACCATATATTTT. Its translation: CASSQGGSGNTIYF.

The V call is TRBV9, the J call TRBJ2-7, with TRBD2 as a possible D gene (6 bases). CDR1 is SGDLS, CDR2 YYNGEE, per germline. This CDR3 spans 14 amino acids. The germline V and J ends were trimmed by 3 bases and 1 base, with 11 bases remaining between them. The CDR3 loop is CASSARDGSYEQYF. The CDR3 DNA sequence: TGTGCCAGCAGCGCGCGGGACGGGTCCTACGAGCAGTACTTC.

The V and J genes are TRBV7-3 and TRBJ1-5, with D perhaps TRBD1 (5 bases). Germline V gene data show CDR1 as SGHTA and CDR2 as FQGTGA. The CDR3 runs to 15 residues. Trimming took off 5 bases at V and 9 bases at J, with 20 bases between the two ends. The CDR3, as DNA: TGTGCCAGCAGCCCCCAGAGCGGGGGGGAGGGGCCCCAGCATTTT. Its protein product is CASSPQSGGEGPQHF.

The rearrangement uses TRBV14 and TRBJ1-6; D unclear. Per germline, CDR1 SGHDN and CDR2 FVKESK. The V end lost 5 bases, the J end lost 10 bases, and 15 bases lay between the germline ends. The CDR3 has 14 residues. CDR3 sequence: CASSAREGKSPLHF. The CDR3 DNA reads as TGTGCCAGCAGCGCCCGGGAAGGGAAGTCACCCCTCCACTTT.